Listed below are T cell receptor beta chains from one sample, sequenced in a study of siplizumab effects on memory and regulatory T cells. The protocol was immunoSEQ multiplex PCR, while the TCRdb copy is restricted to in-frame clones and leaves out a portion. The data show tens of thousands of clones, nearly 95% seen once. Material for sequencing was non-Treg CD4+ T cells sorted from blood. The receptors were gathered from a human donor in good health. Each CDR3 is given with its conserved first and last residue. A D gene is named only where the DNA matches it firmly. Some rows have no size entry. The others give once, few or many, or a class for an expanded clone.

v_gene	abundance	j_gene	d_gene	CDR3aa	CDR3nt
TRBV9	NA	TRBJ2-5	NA	CASSRGIDEETQYF	TGTGCCAGCTCGAGGGGTATCGACGAAGAGACCCAGTACTTC
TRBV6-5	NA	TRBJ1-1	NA	CASSYSATTSTEAFF	TGTGCCAGCAGTTACTCGGCCACCACCTCCACTGAAGCTTTCTTT
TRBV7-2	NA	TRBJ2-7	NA	CASSPRPAPQYF	TGTGCCAGCAGCCCCAGACCAGCCCCGCAGTACTTC
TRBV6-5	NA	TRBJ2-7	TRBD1	CASRGTASYEQYF	TGTGCCAGCAGAGGGACAGCCTCCTACGAGCAGTACTTC
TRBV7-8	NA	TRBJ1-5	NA	CASTLGVAYNQPQHF	TGTGCCAGCACCCTTGGGGTCGCGTACAATCAGCCCCAGCATTTT
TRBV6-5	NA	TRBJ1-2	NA	CASSYSGVNYGYTF	TGTGCCAGCAGTTACTCGGGGGTCAACTATGGCTACACCTTC
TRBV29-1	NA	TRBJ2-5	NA	CSANREETQYF	TGCAGCGCCAACAGGGAAGAGACCCAGTACTTC
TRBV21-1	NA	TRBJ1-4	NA	CASSKGESPGASNEKLFF	TGTGCCAGCAGCAAAGGGGAATCTCCAGGGGCCTCTAATGAAAAACTGTTTTTT
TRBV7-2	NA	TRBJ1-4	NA	CASSLRGNEKLFF	TGTGCCAGCAGCTTAAGGGGTAATGAAAAACTGTTTTTT
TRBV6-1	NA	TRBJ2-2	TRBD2	CASSARTSGSQGELFF	TGTGCCAGCAGTGCAAGGACTAGCGGGAGTCAGGGGGAGCTGTTTTTT
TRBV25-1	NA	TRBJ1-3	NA	CASSEPPPGNTIYF	TGTGCCAGCAGTGAACCCCCCCCTGGAAACACCATATATTTT
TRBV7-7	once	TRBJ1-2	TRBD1	CASSLAYGTGPYTF	TGTGCTAGCAGCTTAGCCTATGGGACAGGGCCATACACCTTC
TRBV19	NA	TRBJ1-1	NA	CASRLQGLTEAFF	TGTGCCAGCCGCCTCCAGGGTTTGACTGAAGCTTTCTTT